The source of this T cell receptor beta chain is a study of OX40 agonist ivuxolimab in advanced cancers. Broadly, across the study: The costimulatory receptor OX40 (CD134) was targeted by ivuxolimab, a fully human IgG2 agonistic monoclonal antibody. Intravenous ivuxolimab was administered to patients every 2 weeks at six dose levels: 0.01, 0.1, 0.3, 1.5, 3 and 10 mg/kg. Among the 50 to 55 dose-escalation patients, some 19 had hepatocellular carcinoma, about 15 melanoma, 9 renal cell carcinoma and 9 head and neck cancer. The dose-escalation cohort was about 86% male with a mean age of around 64 years, ranging from roughly 20 to 80. Prior anti-PD-1, anti-PD-L1 or anti-CTLA-4 therapy was permitted, and checkpoint inhibitors had been received by around 39% of dose-escalation patients. Three dose-escalation patients achieved partial responses, one with hepatocellular carcinoma and two with cutaneous melanoma. Peripheral TCRbeta sequencing aimed to test whether ivuxolimab altered TCR sequence diversity and caused clonal T-cell expansion. The paper reports the monotherapy dose-escalation portion (N ≈ 52 patients) of the phase I ivuxolimab trial. The research as a whole found: Partial responders in the 0.1-3.0 mg/kg groups had among the lowest normalized peripheral clonal expansion, especially among CD8+ T cells. At doses from 0.1 to 3.0 mg/kg, clonal expansion was seen in both CD4+ and CD8+ blood T cells between baseline and week 6. Which antigens the clonally expanded peripheral T cells were specific for was not determined. Low levels of normalized T-cell clonal expansion were also seen in some patients who did not respond. On average, CD8+ T cells showed more expanded clones than CD4+ T cells after ivuxolimab.

On this clone itself: The target of this receptor is not known. The sample holds no much larger clone one base away, and base qualities are not on file.

V trim: 2 bases; J trim: 5 bases; unmatched bases: 4. The CDR3 runs 14 residues from the cysteine to the phenylalanine. Just the 42-base CDR3 DNA is kept, in frame starting at base 1. CDR1 is given as SGHRS and CDR2 as YFSETQ, both from the germline V gene. The trial excluded patients who had a history of autoimmune disease or who were on systemic immunosuppression. Peripheral blood for TCR sequencing was collected from all dose cohorts at baseline, on cycle 4 day 1, and on cycle 7 day 1. Samples were obtained from an open-label, multicenter, first-in-human phase I dose-escalation trial of ivuxolimab. The trial enrolled adults with locally advanced or metastatic head and neck squamous cell, hepatocellular, melanoma or renal cell carcinoma. CD4+ and CD8+ T cells were sorted separately from peripheral blood before TCR sequencing. Genomic DNA was isolated from the sorted cells so that the TCRbeta CDR3 region could be sequenced. TCRbeta CDR3 regions were sequenced using the immunoSEQ Assay. TCRdb re-hosts the immuneACCESS table, in-frame sequences only. Its copies lack some clones; in the studies checked, an unresolved V gene accounts for under half of them, and the cause for the rest is not known. This sample has approximately 24,000 clones in its table, and around 85% of those were observed once. The ten largest make up about 15% of the sample.

The material sequenced was CD4+ or CD8+ T cells sorted from blood, taken in a trial of the OX40 agonist ivuxolimab. The sequence joins TRBV5-1 to TRBJ2-5, and TRBD2 matches 9 of the central bases. The TCR sequence derives from an adult with an advanced solid tumor such as melanoma, head and neck, liver or kidney cancer. The CDR3 is CASSFLAGTETQYF. The sequenced DNA: TGCGCCAGCAGCTTTCTAGCGGGGACGGAGACCCAGTACTTC.